The entry below describes one T cell receptor (beta chain). The entry originates in a study of CD8 T cells in Susac syndrome. A quantity of roughly 0.5 to 1 ug RNA underwent reverse transcription using random hexamers. The method of amplification for TCR beta CDR3 was immunoSEQ multiplex PCR, covering 54 Vbeta and 13 Jbeta. Each CDR3 protein gets one entry after TCRdb re-called the immunoSEQ multiplex PCR reads with MiXCR. The table has about 210,000 distinct CDR3 sequences, 85% to 95% seen once; the top ten hold around 0.093%. CDR1 is MNHNS and CDR2 is SASEGT in the germline V gene. CDR3 length: 15 residues. Trimming removed 0 bases from V and 2 bases from J, with 11 bases in between. In blood CD8+ and CD4+ T cells, TCR beta underwent sequencing. As controls, healthy donors matched for age and sex were used. Negative isolation yielded CD4+ and CD8+ T cells, and FACS enriched TEMRA cells.

This receptor was taken from a human donor in good health. This chain uses TRBV6-1 with TRBJ2-7, with unresolved D. Material for sequencing was CD4+ T cells from PBMCs. The CDR3 DNA sequence: TGTGCCAGCAGTGAAGCCCCCAGTGGGGCCTACGAGCAGTACTTC. Its translation is CASSEAPSGAYEQYF.